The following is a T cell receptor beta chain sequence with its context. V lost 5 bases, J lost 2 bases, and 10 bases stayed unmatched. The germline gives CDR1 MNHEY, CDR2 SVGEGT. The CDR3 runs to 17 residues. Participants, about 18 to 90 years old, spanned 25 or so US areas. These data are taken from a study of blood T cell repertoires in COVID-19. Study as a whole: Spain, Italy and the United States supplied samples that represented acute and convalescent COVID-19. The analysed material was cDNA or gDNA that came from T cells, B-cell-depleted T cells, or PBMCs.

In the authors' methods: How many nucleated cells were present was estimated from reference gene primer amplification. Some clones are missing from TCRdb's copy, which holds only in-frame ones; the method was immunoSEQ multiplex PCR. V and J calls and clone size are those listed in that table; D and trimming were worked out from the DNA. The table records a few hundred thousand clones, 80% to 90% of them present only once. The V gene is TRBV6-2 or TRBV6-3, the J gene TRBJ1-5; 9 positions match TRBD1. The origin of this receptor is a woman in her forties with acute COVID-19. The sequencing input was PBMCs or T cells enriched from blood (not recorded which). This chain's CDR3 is CASSPSGTGFGNQPQHF. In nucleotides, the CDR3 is TGTGCCAGCAGTCCCTCCGGGACAGGGTTCGGCAATCAGCCCCAGCATTTT.